In its sample, the clone carrying this TCR beta chain was seen a few times. V lost 3 bases, J lost 2 bases, and 16 bases lay in between. The CDR3 totals 16 residues. The germline V gene encodes CDR1 DFQATT and CDR2 SNEGSKA (reference sequence). TCRdb called the RT-PCR reads again in MiXCR, with one record for every CDR3 protein. This sample yields 70,000 or so distinct CDR3 sequences, of which about 25% are seen a single time; about 26% belongs to the top ten. This sample is part of a study of patients and donors after allogeneic stem cell transplantation. The sequenced sample was blood, either unsorted or a sorted T cell fraction (not recorded which). The J gene is TRBJ1-4, the V gene TRBV20-1, with D maybe TRBD1 (5 bases). This sequence originates from a human donor who was either an allogeneic HSCT recipient or a stem cell or donor lymphocyte infusion donor (not recorded which). It is not recorded whose cells these are; they may come from a transplant donor. The CDR3 DNA reads TGCAGTGCTAGCAGGGAGGGGATTATGACTAATGAAAAACTGTTTTTT. Its protein is CSASREGIMTNEKLFF.